The next 22 T cell receptor beta chains were all read from a single sample in a study of post-analysis software for immune sequencing data. Notes on the study in general: About five TRBV segments, including TRBV5-6, TRBV5-1 and TRBV20-1, were more frequent in patients than controls.

Prepared libraries of TCR beta cDNA carried unique molecular identifiers. TCRdb independently ran MiXCR on the PCR reads; one entry per CDR3 protein. The sample carries some 690,000 distinct CDR3 sequences, 25% to 30% recorded once. Antigen specificity for these receptors is unknown. Sequencing was carried out using blood. The receptor source for this set is a girl between 10 and 17 years old with multiple sclerosis.

The genes are TRBV20-1 and TRBJ2-1; TRBD1 is a possible D gene (5 bases). V was clipped by 5 bases and J by 3 bases, with 14 bases between them. There are 14 residues in the CDR3. Germline lookup yields CDR1 DFQATT and CDR2 SNEGSKA (reference sequence). CDR3 amino acids: CSADALRGYNEQFF. The CDR3 DNA reads TGCAGTGCTGACGCTTTAAGGGGCTACAATGAGCAGTTCTTC.

The rearrangement joins TRBV9 to TRBJ2-1; TRBD2 agrees at 7 bases. The J segment lost 5 bases and the V segment lost 1 base, leaving 12 bases of the junction unmatched. The CDR3 totals 17 residues. Germline V gives CDR1 SGDLS, CDR2 YYNGEE. In DNA, the CDR3 is TGTGCCAGCAGCGTAAATCGCGGGAGCGTCCTTCACAATGAGCAGTTCTTC. Its protein product is CASSVNRGSVLHNEQFF.

This clonotype was detected a few times. This rearrangement joins TRBV18 to TRBJ2-6; D is undetermined. Looked up from germline, CDR1 is KGHSH and CDR2 is LQKENI. Trimming took 5 bases from V and 1 from J, leaving 9 bases between them. This CDR3 is 15 amino acids long. DNA of the CDR3: TGTGCCAGCTCAGAGATTGGGTCTGGGGCCAACGTCCTGACTTTC. Amino acid sequence: CASSEIGSGANVLTF.

The table lists this clonotype with a few counts. The chain is built from TRBV2 and TRBJ1-2; 7 nucleotides agree with TRBD1. The V segment lost 7 bases and the J segment 5 bases; nucleotides outside the gene matches: 10. Looked up from germline, CDR1 is SNHLY and CDR2 is FYNNEI. The CDR3 is 14 amino acids. The CDR3 DNA reads as TGTGCCAGCACAGAAAGGGGGCTTGGGTATGGCTACACCTTC. Protein product: CASTERGLGYGYTF.

This clonotype was counted at least ten times. The chain employs TRBV29-1 and TRBJ2-5; no reliable D call. CDR1 and CDR2 (germline): SQVTM, ANQGSEA. Trimming pared 7 bases from V and 8 bases from J, leaving 20 bases between. The CDR3 runs to 13 residues. CDR3 sequence reads: CSATDDPRETQYF. The CDR3 DNA reads as TGCAGCGCCACGGACGACCCTCGTGAAACCCAGTACTTC. The full variable domain, its missing parts supplied by reference TRBV29-1 and TRBJ2-5, is SAVISQKPSRDICQRGTSLTIQCQVDSQVTMMFWYRQQPGQSLTLIATANQGSEATYESGFVIDKFPISRPNLTFSTLTVSNMSPEDSSIYLCSATDDPRETQYFGPGTRLLVL.

This clonotype has more than one count but fewer than ten. The J gene is TRBJ2-7, the V gene TRBV4-2, with D perhaps matching TRBD1 or TRBD2 (5 bases each). V lost 1 base and J 0 bases, leaving 10 bases between the germline ends. This CDR3 is built from 15 residues. Germline V gives CDR1 LGHNA, CDR2 YNFKEQ. CDR3 DNA sequence: TGTGCCAGCAGCCAAGGGGACGGGAACTCCTACGAGCAGTACTTC. It translates to CASSQGDGNSYEQYF.

This chain's CDR3 is CASSGSSGRTYNEQFF. The DNA for the CDR3 is TGCGCCAGCAGTGGTTCTAGCGGGAGGACCTACAATGAGCAGTTCTTC. The rearrangement joins TRBV10-1 to TRBJ2-1; 11 bases align to TRBD2. This CDR3 spans 16 amino acids. Germline V lookup: CDR1 WNHNN, CDR2 SYGVQD (reference sequence). The V gene end was trimmed by 4 bases and the J gene end by 2 bases; junction bases not matched to a gene: 4.

The chain links TRBV12-3 or TRBV12-4 to TRBJ1-4, with D unclear. This CDR3 has 14 amino acids. Deletions cut 2 bases from V and 6 bases from J, with 10 bases between. DNA of the CDR3: TGTGCCAGCAGTTTACGGGAATCCGATGAAAAACTGTTTTTT. It encodes CASSLRESDEKLFF.

Concerning this clonotype itself: One end of the junction fails to match germline, which may point to a read error. The chain employs TRBV15 and TRBJ1-2; D possibly corresponds to TRBD1 (5 bases). Germline V gene lookup returns CDR1 LNHNV and CDR2 YYDKDF (reference sequence). CDR3 length equals 12 residues. CDR3 sequence reads: CATSRQGWGCTF. The CDR3 DNA follows: TGTGCCACCAGCAGACAGGGTTGGGGCTGCACCTTC. Using reference TRBV15 and TRBJ1-2 for the parts outside the CDR3, the full variable domain is DAMVIQNPRYQVTQFGKPVTLSCSQTLNHNVMYWYQQKSSQAPKLLFHYYDKDFNNEADTPDNFQSRRPNTSFCFLDIRSPGLGDTAMYLCATSRQGWGCTFGSGTRLTVV.

This sequence joins TRBV28 and TRBJ2-5; a possible D gene is TRBD2 (5 bases). The DNA end is a closer match to TRBJ2-7, so the J assignment may be wrong. CDR3 length: 17 residues. Germline V gene data show CDR1 as MDHEN and CDR2 as SYDVKM. In DNA form, the CDR3 reads TGTGCCAGCAGCCCCGCAGAGGGCCCTCCGAGGATCTACGAGCAGTACTTC. Protein: CASSPAEGPPRIYEQYF.

As concerns this clonotype: A much larger clone lies a single base off, so this may be a read error. The genes are TRBV7-2 and TRBJ2-5, with 8 bases fitting TRBD2. The J call may be wrong; the DNA end is better matched by TRBJ2-4. CDR3 size: 15 residues. Germline V gives CDR1 SGHTA, CDR2 FQGNSA. CDR3 in amino acids: CASTTLGRAKSIQYF. The CDR3 DNA is TGTGCCAGCACCACCCTCGGGAGGGCCAAAAGCATTCAGTACTTC.

The J gene is TRBJ1-5, the V gene TRBV12-3 or TRBV12-4; TRBD1 aligns across 7 bases. CDR3 length: 15 amino acids. The J segment lost 2 bases and the V segment lost 10 bases, leaving 11 bases of the junction unmatched. CDR3 protein: CATRGSGPGNQPQHF. Written as DNA, the CDR3 is TGTGCCACCAGGGGGAGCGGACCCGGCAATCAGCCCCAGCATTTT.

J is TRBJ2-7 and V is TRBV7-2; D gene unclear. Trimming stripped 1 base from V and 3 bases from J, with 10 bases between. Germline V gene data show CDR1 as SGHTA and CDR2 as FQGNSA. CDR3 length: 14 amino acids. CDR3 in DNA: TGTGCCAGCAGCTTAGGTGACCACCTCTACGAGCAGTACTTC. It encodes CASSLGDHLYEQYF.

This clonotype was seen many times. This chain uses TRBV29-1 with TRBJ2-1, with 7 bases fitting TRBD1. J gave up 4 bases and V 6 bases, and 6 bases lay outside the gene matches. The CDR3 contains 13 residues. Germline V gene data show CDR1 as SQVTM and CDR2 as ANQGSEA. DNA for the CDR3: TGCAGCGTGATCAGGACAGGTTACAATGAGCAGTTCTTC. Residues: CSVIRTGYNEQFF.

This clonotype showed up just a few times. The rearrangement joins TRBV3-1 to TRBJ2-5, with TRBD2 identical over 8 bases. CDR1 LGHDT and CDR2 YNNKEL come from the germline V gene (reference sequence). CDR3 length: 17 amino acids. The ends lost 2 bases at V and 6 bases at J; junction bases unmatched: 14. The DNA for the CDR3 is TGTGCCAGCAGCCAACTTCCACCCGGGAGGGTACCGAAGACCCAGTACTTC. It is translated as CASSQLPPGRVPKTQYF.

This chain connects TRBV20-1 to TRBJ2-2; D is undetermined. The CDR3 runs to 12 residues. Per germline, CDR1 DFQATT and CDR2 SNEGSKA (reference sequence). V lost 5 bases and J lost 5, with 9 bases in between. CDR3 bases: TGCAGTGCTGCACGCGGAACCGGGGAGCTGTTTTTT. The encoded protein is CSAARGTGELFF.

This clonotype showed up just a few times. The V and J genes are TRBV7-2 and TRBJ1-2; D uncertain. V was clipped by 5 bases and J by 0 bases, with 10 bases between them. CDR3 length: 14 amino acids. CDR1 SGHTA and CDR2 FQGNSA come from the germline V gene. The CDR3 protein is CASSAGGTNYGYTF. The CDR3 DNA follows: TGTGCCAGCAGCGCCGGCGGGACTAACTATGGCTACACCTTC.

This chain links TRBV7-2 with TRBJ1-2; D uncertain. Germline V gene sequence: CDR1 SGHTA, CDR2 FQGNSA. V was trimmed by 1 base and J by 4 bases, leaving 10 bases between them. This CDR3 is 14 amino acids long. CDR3 sequence: CASSLDPTVYGYTF. The CDR3 bases are TGTGCCAGCAGCTTAGACCCTACTGTCTATGGCTACACCTTC.

This clonotype was detected a few times. This chain uses TRBV6-5 with TRBJ2-5; 7 positions agree with TRBD1. The CDR3 length is 14 residues. Germline assignment: CDR1 MNHEY and CDR2 SVGAGI. The V gene end was trimmed by 6 bases and the J gene end by 1 base; junction bases not matched to a gene: 5. The CDR3 is CASRGQRIQETQYF. The CDR3, as DNA: TGTGCCAGCAGGGGACAGAGAATCCAAGAGACCCAGTACTTC.

The sample holds a few counts of this clonotype. CDR3 sequence reads: CASTRLVIPNEQFF. The CDR3 nucleotides are TGTGCCAGCACCCGACTAGTGATCCCCAATGAGCAGTTCTTC. This chain uses TRBV2 with TRBJ2-1; D perhaps matches TRBD2 (6 bases). Trimming pared 7 bases from V and 6 bases from J, leaving 16 bases between. Germline loops: CDR1 SNHLY, CDR2 FYNNEI. The CDR3 consists of 14 residues.

The V gene is TRBV12-3 or TRBV12-4, the J gene TRBJ2-3, with 8 bases matching TRBD2. The CDR3 spans 16 residues. V was pared by 5 bases and J by 5 bases, with 12 bases of the junction left unmatched. The DNA for the CDR3 is TGTGCCAGCAGTCTCCTACTAGCGGAGGCGGGAGATACGCAGTATTTT. It is translated as CASSLLLAEAGDTQYF.

This clonotype has just a few counts. The chain combines TRBV7-9 with TRBJ2-1; 10 nucleotides align to TRBD1. Trimming cost V 5 bases and J 5 bases; bases outside gene matches: 18. There are 19 residues in the CDR3. In germline, CDR1 is SEHNR, CDR2 FQNEAQ (reference sequence). The chain's CDR3 is CASSPGTGALTFWHNEQFF. Here the CDR3 DNA reads TGTGCCAGCAGCCCCGGGACAGGGGCACTCACGTTCTGGCACAATGAGCAGTTCTTC.